This TCR beta chain comes out of a study of cytomegalovirus exposure and HLA in healthy donors. Study-level points and caveats: A later analysis by the authors found several of the most significant clusters apparently linked to common viral pathogens.

Per the germline V gene, CDR1 is SGHKS and CDR2 is YYEKEE (reference sequence). V lost 4 bases to trimming and J lost 3 bases, with 11 bases between them. CDR3 length: 13 residues. PCR involved 60 Vbeta and 13 Jbeta primers. Authors' analysis steps: Some 9.9 million shared chains were among around 80 million unique TCR beta chains counted in a later analysis. Assay used: immunoSEQ multiplex PCR; TCRdb lists only in-frame clones, some missing. Clone size and V and J calls were adopted from that table, with D and trimming inferred from the DNA. The sample holds some 180,000 clones, around 75% seen once. To note about this clone: The target antigen is unknown.

This TCR derives from a female donor in good health and CMV-seronegative. This rearrangement joins TRBV5-5 to TRBJ2-7; D unresolved. The sample comprised PBMCs. In DNA form, the CDR3 reads TGTGCCAGCAGCATAACTTACCGCTACGAGCAGTACTTC. Encoded protein: CASSITYRYEQYF.